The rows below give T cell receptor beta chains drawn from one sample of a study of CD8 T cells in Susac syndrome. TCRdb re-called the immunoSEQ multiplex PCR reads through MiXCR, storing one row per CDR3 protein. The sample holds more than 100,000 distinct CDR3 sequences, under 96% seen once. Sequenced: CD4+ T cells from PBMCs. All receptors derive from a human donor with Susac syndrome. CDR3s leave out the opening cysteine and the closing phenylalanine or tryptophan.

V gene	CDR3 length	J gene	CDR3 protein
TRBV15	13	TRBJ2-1	ATSRPGLAGDEQF
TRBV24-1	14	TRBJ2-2	ATSDPRRTNTGELF
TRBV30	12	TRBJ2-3	AWRPRTETDTQY
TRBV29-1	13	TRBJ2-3	SVEGHLLSTDTQY
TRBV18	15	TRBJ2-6	ASSPVGSLSGANVLT
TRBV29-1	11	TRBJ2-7	SVEKRLTGEQY
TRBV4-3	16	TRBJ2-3	ASSQDAHGWQSTDTQY
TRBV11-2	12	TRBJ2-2	ASSFSGLYGELF
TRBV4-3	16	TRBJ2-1	ASSLELSLWSSYNEQF
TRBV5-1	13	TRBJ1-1	ASSLSARRDTEAF
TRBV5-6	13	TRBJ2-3	ASSAGRVSTDTQY
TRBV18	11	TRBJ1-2	ASSPQGSLGYT
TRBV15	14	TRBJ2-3	ATSSKLAGAADTQY
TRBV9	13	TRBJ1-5	ASGFLQGTNQPQH
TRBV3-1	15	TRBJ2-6	ASSQGGLGSGANVLT
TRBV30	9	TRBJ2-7	AWRYNYEQY
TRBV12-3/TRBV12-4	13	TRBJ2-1	ASSFLARTHNEQF
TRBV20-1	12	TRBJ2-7	SALKRENSYEQY
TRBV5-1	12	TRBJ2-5	ASRPGQGVETQY
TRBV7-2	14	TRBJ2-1	ASSRKLAGEYNEQF
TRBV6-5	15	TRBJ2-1	ASSSIPWTAAGTQQF
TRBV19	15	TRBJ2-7	ASSIRRSPPETYEQY
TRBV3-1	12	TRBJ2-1	ASSFGLANNEQF
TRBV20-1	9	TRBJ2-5	SAWSPETQY
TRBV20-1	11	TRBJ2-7	SANPGTAYEQY
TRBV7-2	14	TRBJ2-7	ASSLGLAVISYEQY
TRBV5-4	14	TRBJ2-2	ASRGTSAPNTGELF
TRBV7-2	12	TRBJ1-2	ASSGTQGVSGYT
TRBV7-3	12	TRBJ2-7	ASSLGTSGSEQY
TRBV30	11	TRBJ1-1	AWRDRADTEAF
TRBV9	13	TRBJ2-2	ASSLSGTTTGELF
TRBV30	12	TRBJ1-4	AWSASRGNEKLF
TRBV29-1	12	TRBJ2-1	SVDPGLALNEQF
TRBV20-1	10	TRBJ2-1	SAAGRSGEQF
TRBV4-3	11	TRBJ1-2	ASSQDGGDGYT
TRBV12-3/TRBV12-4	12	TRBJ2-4	ASSFQGIMNIQY
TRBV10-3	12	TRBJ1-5	AISRDSPDQPQH
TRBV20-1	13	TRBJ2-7	SATTRQGVSYEQY
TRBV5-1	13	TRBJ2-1	ASSLAGQSYNEQF
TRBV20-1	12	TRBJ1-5	SATENSGNQPQH
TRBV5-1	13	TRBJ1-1	ASSLADRADTEAF
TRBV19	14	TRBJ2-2	ASSILGTGRTGELF
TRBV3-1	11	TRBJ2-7	ASSQVQGAKQY
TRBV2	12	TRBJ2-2	ASSTGSNTGELF
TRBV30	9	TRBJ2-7	AWSVSYEQY
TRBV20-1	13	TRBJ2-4	SAPLSQLAKNIQY
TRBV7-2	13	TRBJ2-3	ASSFTQRPTDTQY
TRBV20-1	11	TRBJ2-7	SLERERPLEQY
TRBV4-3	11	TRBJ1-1	ASSQEHNTEAF
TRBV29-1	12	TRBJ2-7	SVVRTGVRYEQY
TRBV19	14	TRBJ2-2	ASGRGRRANTGELF
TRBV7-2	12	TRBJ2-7	ASTAAGQLGEQY
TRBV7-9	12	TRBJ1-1	ASSLRGVRTEAF
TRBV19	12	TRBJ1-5	ASSIAGPNQPQH
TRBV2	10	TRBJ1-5	ASRSTNQPQH
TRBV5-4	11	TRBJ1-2	ASSLGAGYGYT
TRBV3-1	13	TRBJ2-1	ASSQGLAGPNEQF